The 30 T cell receptor beta chains given below trace back to one sample, sequenced in a study of cytomegalovirus exposure and HLA in healthy donors. Primers: 60 Vbeta forward and 13 Jbeta reverse. TCRdb's table, derived via immunoSEQ multiplex PCR, lists solely in-frame clones and lacks some. The sample records about 92,000 clones, about 84% being singletons. The specimen was PBMCs. Source of these receptors: a girl aged 2-9 years in good health and CMV-seropositive.

Regarding this clone: The CDR3 carries no conserved terminal phenylalanine or tryptophan, so it likely arises from a read error. The DNA is left out, because the CDR3 cannot be placed on it with certainty; the CDR3 is given as TCRdb lists it. V gene TRBV18 combines with J gene TRBJ2-3; the table gives TRBD2 as D, unverified against the DNA. Inclusive of both ends, the CDR3 amounts to 12 amino acids. Germline V gene sequence: CDR1 KGHSH, CDR2 LQKENI. The CDR3 loop is CASSPNDGSGVL.

In its sample, this clone was seen a few times. The V gene is TRBV19, the J gene TRBJ1-4; D possibly corresponds to TRBD1 (6 bases). Looked up from germline, CDR1 is LNHDA and CDR2 is SQIVND (reference sequence). The CDR3 spans 15 residues. The ends were cut back, 7 bases at V and 8 bases at J, with 20 bases in the middle. This chain's CDR3 is CASTTRDNVQEKLFF. CDR3 nucleotides: TGTGCCAGTACCACAAGGGACAATGTACAGGAAAAACTGTTTTTT.

V is TRBV6-6 and J is TRBJ2-7; 8 nucleotides align to TRBD1. Germline V gene lookup returns CDR1 MNHNY and CDR2 SVGAGI (reference sequence). The CDR3 is 14 residues long. V trimming: 7 bases; J trimming: 5 bases; junction bases outside the gene matches: 10. The CDR3 nucleotides are TGTGCCAGCATGCTTGACAGGGGTACCCACGAGCAGTACTTC. It codes for CASMLDRGTHEQYF.

CDR3 in amino acids: CASSLERASSYNEQFF. For the CDR3, the DNA is TGCGCCAGCAGCTTGGAGCGGGCGTCTTCCTACAATGAGCAGTTCTTC. V usage is TRBV5-1 and J usage is TRBJ2-1; tentatively, D is TRBD2 (6 bases). Germline assignment: CDR1 SGHRS and CDR2 YFSETQ. The germline V and J ends were trimmed by 0 bases and 1 base, with 11 bases remaining between them. The CDR3 is 16 residues long.

CDR3 loop: CASSLGHDQPQHF. CDR3 DNA sequence: TGTGCCAGCAGCTTAGGGCACGATCAGCCCCAGCATTTT. V usage is TRBV7-7 and J usage is TRBJ1-5, with D hard to call. Trimming left V 1 base short and J 5 bases short, with 6 bases between. The CDR3 length is 13 residues. Per germline, CDR1 SSHAT and CDR2 FNYEAQ (reference sequence). Filled out from reference TRBV7-7 and TRBJ1-5, the complete variable domain reads GAGVSQSPRYKVTKRGQDVTLRCDPISSHATLYWYQQALGQGPEFLTYFNYEAQPDKSGLPSDRFSAERPEGSISTLTIQRTEQRDSAMYRCASSLGHDQPQHFGDGTRLSIL.

V gene TRBV6-1 combines with J gene TRBJ1-2, with D tentatively TRBD1 (6 bases). This CDR3 is 15 amino acids long. V dropped 5 bases and J dropped 4 bases, with 17 bases sitting between them. Germline CDR1 is MNHNS and CDR2 is SASEGT. CDR3 nucleotide sequence: TGTGCCAGCAGTAAGACTCAGGGGCTGGGCTATGGCTACACCTTC. Translation: CASSKTQGLGYGYTF.

V and J are TRBV25-1 and TRBJ2-5, with 10 bases that match TRBD1. Germline-derived CDR1 and CDR2 are MGHDK and SYGVNS. The trim removed 4 bases at V and 4 bases at J, leaving 3 bases unmatched. This CDR3 is built from 14 residues. The CDR3 region is CASSGQGARETQYF. In nucleotides, the CDR3 is TGTGCCAGCAGTGGACAGGGGGCTCGAGAGACCCAGTACTTC.

V and J are TRBV7-8 and TRBJ2-1, with 7 nucleotides matching TRBD1. This CDR3 is 14 amino acids long. The germline V gene encodes CDR1 SGHVS and CDR2 FQNEAQ. The junction had 6 bases not matched to a gene; V was cut back by 0 bases and J by 10 bases. The chain's CDR3 is CASSLARGGWEQFF. DNA for the CDR3: TGTGCCAGCAGCTTAGCGCGAGGGGGCTGGGAGCAGTTCTTC.

The chain joins TRBV15 to TRBJ1-5; TRBD1 aligns across 9 bases. CDR1 is LNHNV, CDR2 YYDKDF, per germline (reference sequence). The V and J ends lost 6 bases and 6 bases, in that order; junction bases with no gene match: 6. CDR3 length: 14 residues. The CDR3 sequence: CATRQGALSQPQHF. CDR3 nucleotides: TGTGCCACCAGACAGGGGGCGCTTAGTCAGCCCCAGCATTTT.

Here the CDR3 DNA reads TGCAGCGTTGTACATTCGGACAAATCGAACACCGGGGAGCTGTTTTTT. Translating it yields CSVVHSDKSNTGELFF. The J gene is TRBJ2-2, the V gene TRBV29-1; D may be TRBD1 (5 bases). Germline CDR1 reads SQVTM; CDR2 reads ANQGSEA. With 4 bases removed from V and 0 bases from J, the gap between germline ends came to 15 bases. The CDR3 loop spans 16 amino acids.

CDR3 amino acids: CSVGQGGNQPQHF. The CDR3 DNA reads TGCAGCGTTGGACAGGGCGGCAATCAGCCCCAGCATTTT. The chain has TRBV29-1 and TRBJ1-5; 7 bases align to TRBD1. This CDR3 contains 13 residues. Germline-derived CDR1 and CDR2 are SQVTM and ANQGSEA. V trimming: 4 bases; J trimming: 2 bases; junction bases outside the gene matches: 2.

V is TRBV7-3 and J is TRBJ2-3, with D tentatively TRBD2 (6 bases). Trimming took 0 bases from V and 7 from J, leaving 26 bases between them. The CDR3 has 19 residues. Germline CDR1 reads SGHTA; CDR2 reads FQGTGA. The CDR3 coding sequence is TGTGCCAGCAGCTTAACGTTCCCTGGGGCGGGGCGGCATAATCATACGCAGTATTTT. Protein product: CASSLTFPGAGRHNHTQYF.

The CDR3 DNA reads as TGTGCCAGTAAGGGGATTGGGGGGAACCAGCCCCAGCATTTT. It translates to CASKGIGGNQPQHF. The gene calls are TRBV19 and TRBJ1-5; the D gene is possibly TRBD1 (5 bases). The V gene lost 7 bases and the J gene lost 7 bases, with 17 bases spanning the gap. This CDR3 has 14 residues. Germline V lookup: CDR1 LNHDA, CDR2 SQIVND (reference sequence). Drawing the rest from reference TRBV19 and TRBJ1-5, the complete variable domain is DGGITQSPKYLFRKEGQNVTLSCEQNLNHDAMYWYRQDPGQGLRLIYYSQIVNDFQKGDIAEGYSVSREKKESFPLTVTSAQKNPTAFYLCASKGIGGNQPQHFGDGTRLSIL.

This clone was picked up a small number of times. This rearrangement joins TRBV19 to TRBJ1-1; the D gene is possibly TRBD1 (5 bases). The CDR3 covers 12 residues. CDR1 is LNHDA, CDR2 SQIVND, per germline (reference sequence). Trimming left V 5 bases short and J 10 bases short, with 14 bases between. The CDR3 DNA follows: TGTGCCAGTAGTGACCCAGGGTTCGGAGCTTTCTTT. It is translated as CASSDPGFGAFF.

The chain has TRBV27 and TRBJ2-7, with TRBD1 matching over 7 bases. After removal of 6 bases from V and 2 bases from J, the junction contained 4 bases not matched to a gene. This CDR3 spans 13 amino acids. Germline V CDR1 and CDR2: MNHEY, SMNVEV (reference sequence). As DNA, the CDR3 is TGTGCCAGCAGCGGGACAGCACCCTACGAGCAGTACTTC. This codes for CASSGTAPYEQYF.

The chain joins TRBV9 to TRBJ1-2, with 7 bases fitting TRBD1. V lost 6 bases, J lost 8 bases, and 10 bases stayed unmatched. The germline CDR1 and CDR2 sequences are SGDLS and YYNGEE. The CDR3 length is 13 residues. The CDR3 nucleotides are TGTGCCAGCATGAACAGGGGCTCTCTCGGCTACACCTTC. Amino acid sequence: CASMNRGSLGYTF.

The chain carries TRBV10-3 and TRBJ1-1, with D perhaps matching TRBD1 (5 bases). The CDR3 sequence is 13 residues long. Trimming took off 6 bases at V and 7 bases at J, with 15 bases between the two ends. Germline V CDR1 and CDR2: ENHRY, SYGVKD. The DNA for the CDR3 is TGTGCCATCAGGGTCAGGGATCTTGGTGAAGCTTTCTTT. As protein: CAIRVRDLGEAFF.

This clone appeared a single time. The chain links TRBV6-1 to TRBJ2-7, with TRBD1 identical over 8 bases. V shed 10 bases and J 9 bases; nucleotides not matched to a gene: 17. The germline gives CDR1 MNHNS, CDR2 SASEGT. CDR3 length: 14 amino acids. CDR3 sequence reads: CATITDRANAGQYF. The CDR3 nucleotides are TGTGCCACCATCACGGACAGGGCGAACGCGGGGCAGTACTTC.

V usage is TRBV4-1 and J usage is TRBJ1-2, with D uncertain. Germline V CDR1 and CDR2: MGHRA, YSYEKL. The CDR3 length is 16 residues. The V and J ends lost 5 bases and 0 bases respectively, with 16 bases between them. DNA for the CDR3: TGCGCCAGCAGCTTAGAAGCAGGTTACACTAACTATGGCTACACCTTC. It translates to CASSLEAGYTNYGYTF.

The chain uses TRBV4-1 and TRBJ2-7; TRBD1 matches at 7 bases. J gave up 2 bases and V 4 bases, and 5 bases lay outside the gene matches. The germline V gene encodes CDR1 MGHRA and CDR2 YSYEKL. The CDR3 is 14 amino acids. CDR3 DNA sequence: TGCGCCAGCAGCCCGACCGGGACAGCCTACGAGCAGTACTTC. Translated: CASSPTGTAYEQYF.

V usage is TRBV6-5 and J usage is TRBJ1-2, with 9 positions matching TRBD1. With V trimmed by 6 bases and J by 8 bases, 4 bases remained unmatched. The germline gives CDR1 MNHEY, CDR2 SVGAGI. The CDR3 is made up of 12 amino acids. CDR3 residues: CASRRQGGGYTF. In DNA, the CDR3 is TGTGCCAGCAGACGACAGGGGGGCGGCTACACCTTC.

This chain joins TRBV2 and TRBJ1-1, with 7 positions matching TRBD1. Per germline, CDR1 SNHLY and CDR2 FYNNEI. J was trimmed by 6 bases and V by 3 bases; bases with no gene match: 13. CDR3 size: 16 residues. The CDR3 DNA reads as TGTGCCAGCAGTGACCTGTTGGGGACAGTTGCATCTGAAGCTTTCTTT. It encodes CASSDLLGTVASEAFF. Full variable domain (outside the CDR3, taken from reference TRBV2 and TRBJ1-1): EPEVTQTPSHQVTQMGQEVILRCVPISNHLYFYWYRQILGQKVEFLVSFYNNEISEKSEIFDDQFSVERPDGSNFTLKIRSTKLEDSAMYFCASSDLLGTVASEAFFGQGTRLTVV.

This clone was observed once. Here the CDR3 DNA reads TGTGCCAGCAGCGTACCGGGGCCGAACGGGGGCACTGAAGCTTTCTTT. Encoded protein: CASSVPGPNGGTEAFF. The chain employs TRBV9 and TRBJ1-1; weak D call: TRBD1 (5 bases). V lost 1 base and J 4 bases, leaving 17 bases between the germline ends. The germline V gene has CDR1 SGDLS and CDR2 YYNGEE. This CDR3 contains 16 residues. The variable domain in full, completed from reference TRBV9 and TRBJ1-1, reads DSGVTQTPKHLITATGQRVTLRCSPRSGDLSVYWYQQSLDQGLQFLIQYYNGEERAKGNILERFSAQQFPDLHSELNLSSLELGDSALYFCASSVPGPNGGTEAFFGQGTRLTVV.

The CDR3 DNA reads as TGTGCCTGGAGGGGCGCGGGAGGTCCCGGGGAGCTGTTTTTT. Translated: CAWRGAGGPGELFF. The chain recombines TRBV30 with TRBJ2-2, with 8 bases identical to TRBD2. Per the germline V gene, CDR1 is GTSNPN and CDR2 is SVGIG (reference sequence). This CDR3 spans 14 amino acids. The trim removed 3 bases at V and 6 bases at J, leaving 6 bases unmatched.

This clone has just one count. This chain joins TRBV7-2 and TRBJ2-1; TRBD1 aligns across 7 bases. Germline CDR1 is SGHTA and CDR2 is FQGNSA. CDR3 size: 16 residues. V lost 5 bases, J lost 2 bases, and 9 bases stayed unmatched. The CDR3 here is CASSEEGTVAYNEQFF. CDR3 sequence (DNA): TGTGCCAGCAGCGAGGAAGGGACAGTCGCCTACAATGAGCAGTTCTTC.

This clone has just one count. V usage is TRBV13 and J usage is TRBJ2-7, with D tentatively TRBD2 (5 bases). CDR3 length: 13 amino acids. Trimming removed 3 bases from V and 6 bases from J, with 12 bases in between. CDR1 and CDR2 (germline): PRHDT, FYEKMQ (reference sequence). CDR3 region: CASSFEGVGEQYF. Here the CDR3 DNA reads TGTGCCAGCAGCTTCGAGGGAGTCGGCGAGCAGTACTTC.

The rearrangement links TRBV27 to TRBJ1-2, with 10 nucleotides matching TRBD1. CDR1 is MNHEY and CDR2 is SMNVEV in the germline V gene (reference sequence). The CDR3 runs to 15 residues. V shed 8 bases, J shed 4 bases, and the junction held 10 bases outside the gene matches. CDR3 sequence: CASALTGGAVYGYTF. CDR3 coding DNA: TGTGCCAGCGCTCTGACAGGGGGCGCGGTCTATGGCTACACCTTC.

This chain links TRBV29-1 with TRBJ2-1; 9 nucleotides agree with TRBD2. The CDR3 length is 12 residues. The germline CDR1 and CDR2 sequences are SQVTM and ANQGSEA. V shed 7 bases and J 5 bases; nucleotides not matched to a gene: 3. For the CDR3, the DNA is TGCAGCGGGGCGGGAGGGGACAATGAGCAGTTCTTC. Its protein product is CSGAGGDNEQFF.

V gene TRBV27 combines with J gene TRBJ2-5; 11 bases are shared with TRBD1. The germline V gene has CDR1 MNHEY and CDR2 SMNVEV (reference sequence). After removal of 5 bases from V and 7 bases from J, the junction contained 18 bases not matched to a gene. This CDR3 comprises 18 residues. The CDR3 sequence is CASSPYAPGTGGLGTQYF. In nucleotides, the CDR3 is TGTGCCAGCAGTCCTTACGCCCCTGGGACAGGGGGGCTAGGGACCCAGTACTTC.

The CDR3 coding sequence is TGTGCCAGCAGTTTCAGGGGACAGGGGACTGAAGCTTTCTTT. Translation gives CASSFRGQGTEAFF. The chain employs TRBV27 and TRBJ1-1; 10 nucleotides align to TRBD1. The J segment lost 5 bases and the V segment lost 3 bases, leaving 3 bases of the junction unmatched. Germline V gives CDR1 MNHEY, CDR2 SMNVEV (reference sequence). The CDR3 runs 14 residues.